The T cell receptor (beta chain) under discussion was sequenced for a study of blood T cells in healthy people across ages. Using a J-beta primer mix together with a sample-barcoded 5' primer, a second PCR was run for 7 to 11 cycles. A minimum of 3 million CDR3-containing paired-end reads was obtained for each sample. Each CDR3 protein gets one entry after TCRdb re-called the 5' RACE reads with MiXCR. The sample has about 1.8 million distinct CDR3 sequences, less than 50% seen once. Every participating donor contributed around 9.5 milliliters of peripheral blood through a draw. A word on this clonotype: Its matching antigen is unknown.

Germline V gene sequence: CDR1 SGHAT, CDR2 FQNNGV. V was clipped by 5 bases and J by 3 bases, with 10 bases between them. The CDR3 length is 13 residues. Study-wide points: The diversity estimates, figures obtained from one million T cells, were considered underestimates.

The TCR sequence derives from a woman aged 40 to 50 in good health. The sequenced sample consisted of blood. The chain combines TRBV11-2 with TRBJ1-1; D gene uncertain. CDR3: CASSTRTDTEAFF. The CDR3 nucleotides read TGTGCCAGCAGCACCCGGACTGACACTGAAGCTTTCTTT.